This T cell receptor (beta chain) was captured by sequencing in a study of vaccination effects on CD4 cells after COVID-19. Study overall: Post-vaccination samples were obtained at early and late time points from a few convalescent patients. Study findings and constraints: Marked clonal contraction of infection- and vaccine-induced clones was seen late after vaccination.

V lost 6 bases to trimming and J lost 0 bases; unmatched junction nucleotides: 5. The CDR3 is made up of 14 amino acids. The germline gives CDR1 MNHEY, CDR2 SVGAGI. Produced via immunoSEQ multiplex PCR; TCRdb's table is partial and in-frame only. Of about 50,000 clones in the sample, over 60% were seen once. Cells that had been cultured for roughly eleven days were the source of isolated CD4+ T cells. This person caught SARS-CoV-2 sometime from March to December 2020, and PCR testing confirmed the infection. BNT162b2 vaccine or mRNA-1273 vaccine was given to participants in two doses. With regard to this clone: The antigen is unknown.

The chain is built from TRBV6-5 and TRBJ2-7, with 7 bases aligning to TRBD2. The clonotype comes from a human donor who had a prior SARS-CoV-2 infection. The sequences come from CD4+ T cells from PBMCs cultured without peptide, collected after COVID-19 vaccination. The CDR3 here is CASRDRDYSYEQYF. CDR3 DNA sequence: TGTGCCAGCAGAGACCGGGACTACTCCTACGAGCAGTACTTC.